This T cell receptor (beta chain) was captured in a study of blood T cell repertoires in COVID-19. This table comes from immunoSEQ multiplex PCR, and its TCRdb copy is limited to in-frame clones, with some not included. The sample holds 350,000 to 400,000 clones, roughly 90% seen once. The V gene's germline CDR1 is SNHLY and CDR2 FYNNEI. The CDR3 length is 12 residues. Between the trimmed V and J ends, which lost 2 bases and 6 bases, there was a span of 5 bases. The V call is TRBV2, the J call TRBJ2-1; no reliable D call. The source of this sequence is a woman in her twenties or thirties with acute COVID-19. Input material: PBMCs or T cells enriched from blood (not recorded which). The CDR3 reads CASSENSNEQFF. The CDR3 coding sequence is TGTGCCAGCAGTGAAAACAGCAATGAGCAGTTCTTC.